These T cell receptor beta chains were read from a single sample in a study of T cells in Graves' hyperthyroidism and ophthalmopathy. TCRdb used MiXCR to reprocess the multiplex PCR reads, holding one entry per CDR3 protein. This sample yields about 200,000 distinct CDR3 sequences, of which 17% are seen a single time; about 56% belongs to the top ten. The specimen was blood. The receptor source for this set is a woman aged 50 to 60 with Graves' hyperthyroidism. Both conserved end residues are part of each CDR3. Each record gives: clone size, J gene, D gene, V gene, CDR3 protein, CDR3 DNA. D genes are given only for firm matches. Rows give clone size only sometimes, using once, few, many, or a class for an expanded clone.

many,TRBJ1-3,NA,TRBV13,CASSLRTVGNTIYF,TGTGCCAGCAGCTTACGGACAGTTGGAAACACCATATATTTT
NA,TRBJ2-3,TRBD2,TRBV29-1,CSVVTSGKEADTQYF,TGCAGCGTTGTTACTAGCGGGAAAGAGGCAGATACGCAGTATTTT
NA,TRBJ1-5,NA,TRBV10-2,CASSYLGRQPQHF,TGCGCCAGCAGTTACCTGGGCCGGCAGCCCCAGCATTTT
many,TRBJ1-2,TRBD1,TRBV3-1,CASTSDRAFGYGYTF,TGTGCCAGCACCTCTGACAGGGCCTTTGGCTATGGCTACACCTTC
NA,TRBJ2-1,NA,TRBV12-3/TRBV12-4,CATSERLDKGRDDEQFF,TGTGCCACCAGTGAGAGGCTCGACAAGGGTCGGGATGATGAGCAGTTCTTC
many,TRBJ2-7,TRBD2,TRBV6-5,CASSYAGLAGGPRPYEQYF,TGTGCCAGCAGTTACGCCGGACTAGCGGGAGGCCCAAGGCCCTACGAGCAGTACTTC
many,TRBJ2-7,NA,TRBV27,CASSSILEAGYEQYF,TGTGCCAGCAGTTCCATCTTAGAAGCCGGGTACGAGCAGTACTTC
NA,TRBJ2-2,NA,TRBV29-1,CSVGPYTGELFF,TGCAGCGTTGGTCCCTACACCGGGGAGCTGTTTTTT
NA,TRBJ2-1,NA,TRBV11-2,CASSLVGVGEQFF,TGTGCCAGCAGCTTAGTGGGGGTTGGCGAGCAGTTCTTC
many,TRBJ2-7,NA,TRBV7-2,CASSLAVGYEQYF,TGTGCCAGCAGCTTAGCGGTGGGGTACGAGCAGTACTTC
many,TRBJ2-1,TRBD2,TRBV7-3,CASSSWGGTGYNEQFF,TGTGCCAGCAGCTCCTGGGGGGGAACAGGATACAATGAGCAGTTCTTC
many,TRBJ2-7,NA,TRBV5-1,CASSLPRGSGRTFSYEQYF,TGCGCCAGCAGCTTGCCCCGTGGATCGGGGCGGACGTTTTCCTACGAGCAGTACTTC
few,TRBJ2-2,NA,TRBV6-5,CASSFRTENTGELFF,TGTGCCAGCAGTTTTAGGACCGAGAACACCGGGGAGCTGTTTTTT
many,TRBJ2-7,TRBD2,TRBV28,CASFSLGEGRYEQYF,TGTGCCAGCTTTTCATTGGGGGAGGGCCGGTACGAGCAGTACTTC
NA,TRBJ1-2,NA,TRBV6-1,CASTPRLYYGYTF,TGTGCCAGCACCCCCAGACTATACTATGGCTACACCTTC
NA,TRBJ2-1,TRBD2,TRBV24-1,CATSGTSGRGYNEQFF,TGTGCCACCAGCGGGACTAGCGGGAGGGGGTACAATGAGCAGTTCTTC
few,TRBJ2-1,NA,TRBV19,CASSILVRGNEQFF,TGTGCCAGTAGTATATTGGTCCGGGGCAATGAGCAGTTCTTC
few,TRBJ2-3,NA,TRBV27,CASSTSRTRPSTDTQYF,TGTGCCAGCAGCACGTCGCGCACTCGACCTAGCACAGATACGCAGTATTTT
many,TRBJ2-7,NA,TRBV28,CASSLDSGYEQYF,TGTGCCAGCAGTTTGGATTCGGGTTACGAGCAGTACTTC
NA,TRBJ2-1,NA,TRBV27,CAAALGSEQFF,TGTGCCGCCGCCCTGGGGTCCGAGCAGTTCTTC
many,TRBJ1-1,NA,TRBV12-3/TRBV12-4,CASSFGENTEAFF,TGTGCCAGCAGTTTCGGGGAGAACACTGAAGCTTTCTTT
few,TRBJ1-5,NA,TRBV24-1,CATSEQNQPQHF,TGTGCCACCAGTGAACAAAATCAGCCCCAGCATTTT
many,TRBJ2-3,NA,TRBV2,CASSGAGAGPTDTQYF,TGTGCCAGCAGTGGGGCGGGTGCGGGGCCGACAGATACGCAGTATTTT
many,TRBJ2-7,NA,TRBV20-1,CSARDKTRLSSYEQYF,TGCAGTGCTAGAGATAAAACCCGTCTGAGCTCCTACGAGCAGTACTTC
few,TRBJ2-1,NA,TRBV11-3,CASSLGYSINEQFF,TGTGCCAGCAGCTTAGGGTACTCCATTAATGAGCAGTTCTTC